This TCR beta chain was documented in a study of cytomegalovirus exposure and HLA in healthy donors (TCRdb year 2017). About the full investigation: The 666 repertoires of the first cohort and the 120 validation repertoires were produced on the same platform, according to a later analysis. The study was designed to test whether signatures of past pathogen exposure could be identified by cataloging public T cell receptors. Besides the first cohort of around 670 subjects, a separate validation cohort made up of roughly 120 different subjects was used. To predict cytomegalovirus infection status, the study brought together high-throughput TCR immunosequencing, statistical association of individual TCRs with disease status, and machine learning.

The donors belonged to the validation cohort of under 150 subjects, which was separate from the roughly 670-subject first cohort. Library preparation used the immunoSEQ multiplex PCR assay. From the authors' description of their analysis: A statistical classification framework was built for diagnosing cytomegalovirus status from the catalog of TCR beta chain sequences. Imported from immuneACCESS, the table was reduced by TCRdb to in-frame sequences with V and J called. These copies leave out some clones; in studies compared against another copy, an unresolved V gene accounts for under half, and the cause of the remainder is not known. V, J and clone size reflect that table, while D and trimming were determined from the DNA. Present in this sample are under 85,000 clones, roughly 94% of which were seen just once. Of the sample, around 2.1% falls within the top ten clones. Note on this clone: Its antigen specificity is not known. The sample holds no much larger clone one base away, and base qualities are not on file.

What the study reported, not specific to this receptor: A later analysis lacked HLA typing for the validation cohort, so it scored co-occurrence in that cohort across all 130 or so repertoires. The authors suggested that the approach could potentially be extended to other disease states and immunological phenotypes. In vitro tests confirmed that a few of the cytomegalovirus-associated TCR beta chains recognize cytomegalovirus antigens. The study listed over 150 TCR beta chains as associated with cytomegalovirus. The classifier was reported to diagnose cytomegalovirus status with high specificity and sensitivity in both the original and validation cohorts. Subsequent analysis determined that TCRs grouped into clusters in the first cohort also showed a tendency toward co-occurrence across the approximately 120 validation repertoires, and approximately 94% of cluster scores exceeded 0. While some public TCRs were present in many individuals, most TCR sequences turned up only very rarely across donors.

The CDR3 covers 15 residues, taking in both the cysteine and the phenylalanine. The CDR3 DNA has 45 bases and is translated from base 1. CDR1 and CDR2, per the germline V gene, are MRHNA and SNTAGT. V is trimmed back by 6 bases and J by 2 bases, and the junction contains 8 bases that no gene match accounts for. The TCR originated in a woman aged 18-30 years in good health and CMV-seronegative. The chain joins TRBV6-4 to TRBJ2-3; 7 bases in between match TRBD2. The sample consisted of PBMCs. The nucleotide sequence reads TGTGCCAGCAGCGCGGCTAGCGGTTCCACAGATACGCAGTATTTT. Its protein product is CASSAASGSTDTQYF.